These 15 T cell receptor beta chains came from one sample sequenced in a study of T cells in Graves' hyperthyroidism and ophthalmopathy. Authors of the study amplified TCR beta CDR3 regions from RNA transcripts. The HTBI primer set drove a first-round RT-PCR of the TCR CDR3. TCRdb reanalysed the multiplex PCR reads using MiXCR and keeps one entry per CDR3 protein. This sample has around 430,000 distinct CDR3 sequences, with approximately 15% found just once. Sequenced: blood. The receptors were sampled from a woman in her 30s with Graves' hyperthyroidism.

This chain links TRBV10-2 with TRBJ2-3; possibly TRBD2 for D (7 bases). V dropped 6 bases and J dropped 4 bases, with 20 bases sitting between them. Germline-derived CDR1 and CDR2 are WSHSY and SAAADI. The CDR3 consists of 16 residues. In nucleotides, the CDR3 is TGCGCCAGCAGCCGGCTAGGGGGAGGGGTACCAGATACGCAGTATTTT. It specifies CASSRLGGGVPDTQYF.

V is TRBV7-2 and J is TRBJ2-2; D might be TRBD2 (6 bases). Between the trimmed V and J ends, which lost 2 bases and 4 bases, there was a span of 11 bases. From germline, CDR1 is SGHTA and CDR2 FQGNSA. There are 15 residues in the CDR3. The CDR3: CASSLRLGSTGELFF. In nucleotides, the CDR3 is TGTGCCAGCAGCTTAAGACTAGGGTCCACCGGGGAGCTGTTTTTT.

This clonotype was seen ten or more times. This chain connects TRBV3-1 to TRBJ2-7; D is possibly TRBD1 or TRBD2 (5 bases each). This CDR3 is built from 15 residues. The V end lost 4 bases, the J end lost 3 bases, and 16 bases lay between the germline ends. The germline V gene has CDR1 LGHDT and CDR2 YNNKEL (reference sequence). CDR3 DNA sequence: TGTGCCAGCAGCCCGGGACCCTCTGGGAGCTACGAGCAGTACTTC. This gives the protein CASSPGPSGSYEQYF.

The rearrangement uses TRBV29-1 and TRBJ2-1, with 7 bases aligning to TRBD1. This CDR3 is 15 amino acids long. Germline V gene data show CDR1 as SQVTM and CDR2 as ANQGSEA. Trimming at V came to 6 bases and at J to 1 base, leaving 9 bases not matched to a gene. Written as DNA, the CDR3 is TGCAGCGTGGGTACAGGGGTAGGGTCCTACAATGAGCAGTTCTTC. Residues: CSVGTGVGSYNEQFF.

This clonotype appeared a few times. The chain is built from TRBV19 and TRBJ2-2, with TRBD2 matching over 12 bases. From germline, CDR1 is LNHDA and CDR2 SQIVND (reference sequence). The CDR3 has 20 residues. The trim removed 6 bases at V and 0 bases at J, leaving 14 bases unmatched. The CDR3 nucleotides are TGTGCCAGTAGCCCCCGTTCTAGCGGGAGGGCTTCGGCGAACACCGGGGAGCTGTTTTTT. Amino acid sequence: CASSPRSSGRASANTGELFF.

This clonotype has at least ten counts. This sequence joins TRBV12-5 and TRBJ1-2; D possibly corresponds to TRBD1 (5 bases). CDR1 and CDR2 from the germline V gene are LGHNT and FRNRAP. V was pared by 1 base and J by 7 bases, with 10 bases between. The CDR3 totals 13 residues. CDR3 coding DNA: TGTGCTAGTGGTTTGGGCAGGGATGGTGGCTACACCTTC. Encoded protein: CASGLGRDGGYTF. The whole variable domain, filled in from reference TRBV12-5 and TRBJ1-2, reads DARVTQTPRHKVTEMGQEVTMRCQPILGHNTVFWYRQTMMQGLELLAYFRNRAPLDDSGMPKDRFSAEMPDATLATLKIQPSEPRDSAVYFCASGLGRDGGYTFGSGTRLTVV.

This clonotype has a handful of counts. The chain uses TRBV15 and TRBJ2-1; D is unclear. This CDR3 is 14 amino acids long. Germline values: CDR1 LNHNV, CDR2 YYDKDF (reference sequence). The V and J ends lost 0 bases and 4 bases respectively, with 7 bases between them. CDR3 protein: CATSRDWNYNEQFF. The DNA for the CDR3 is TGTGCCACCAGCAGAGATTGGAATTACAATGAGCAGTTCTTC.

This clonotype came up many times. V usage is TRBV28 and J usage is TRBJ2-5, with D possibly matching TRBD2 (6 bases). This CDR3 contains 15 residues. V lost 3 bases and J 2 bases, leaving 13 bases between the germline ends. Germline V gene data show CDR1 as MDHEN and CDR2 as SYDVKM. The CDR3 loop reads CASSFGGGGQETQYF. Written as DNA, the CDR3 is TGTGCCAGCAGTTTTGGCGGAGGAGGGCAAGAGACCCAGTACTTC.

As concerns this clonotype: One end of the junction does not line up with germline, which may come from a read error. This chain joins TRBV7-7 and TRBJ2-2; D gene unclear. The CDR3 runs 13 residues. Germline V gene lookup returns CDR1 SSHAT and CDR2 FNYEAQ (reference sequence). The DNA for the CDR3 is TGTGCTAGCACCCCCGGGAACACCGGGGAGCTGTTTTTT. Protein sequence: CASTPGNTGELFF.

The chain employs TRBV12-3 or TRBV12-4 and TRBJ2-6; D is perhaps TRBD1 (6 bases). The length of the CDR3 is 17 residues. Trimming took 5 bases from V and 2 from J, leaving 16 bases between them. CDR3 DNA: TGTGCCAGCAGTGCCTATAACAGGGAACCTGGGGCCAACGTCCTGACTTTC. It encodes CASSAYNREPGANVLTF.

The V call is TRBV28, the J call TRBJ1-2, with D unresolved. The germline gives CDR1 MDHEN, CDR2 SYDVKM. V lost 5 bases and J 3 bases, leaving 13 bases between the germline ends. The CDR3 totals 14 residues. CDR3 sequence reads: CASSPLGVDYGYTF. Written as DNA, the CDR3 is TGTGCCAGCAGTCCCCTCGGTGTGGACTATGGCTACACCTTC.

This clonotype was observed many times. This sequence joins TRBV3-1 and TRBJ2-2; 9 positions match TRBD2. The CDR3 runs to 14 residues. Germline assignment: CDR1 LGHDT and CDR2 YNNKEL (reference sequence). The trim removed 7 bases at V and 7 bases at J, leaving 7 bases unmatched. CDR3 sequence reads: CASTRRREGGELFF. The CDR3 DNA is TGTGCCAGCACCCGAAGGCGGGAGGGCGGGGAGCTGTTTTTT. The full variable domain, completed using reference TRBV3-1 and TRBJ2-2, is DTAVSQTPKYLVTQMGNDKSIKCEQNLGHDTMYWYKQDSKKFLKIMFSYNNKELIINETVPNRFSPKSPDKAHLNLHINSLELGDSAVYFCASTRRREGGELFFGEGSRLTVL.

This clonotype was found a few times. CDR3 DNA: TGTGCCAGCAGCCCGAGGACAGGGAGCTCCTACAATGAGCAGTTCTTC. Protein: CASSPRTGSSYNEQFF. This chain links TRBV3-1 with TRBJ2-1, with 8 bases matching TRBD1. The germline V gene has CDR1 LGHDT and CDR2 YNNKEL (reference sequence). The CDR3 sequence is 16 residues long. The J segment lost 0 bases and the V segment lost 4 bases, leaving 5 bases of the junction unmatched.

Notes on this clonotype: Sequence at one end of the junction differs from germline and may be a read error. The chain joins TRBV24-1 to TRBJ2-7, with D unclear. Germline-derived CDR1 and CDR2 are KGHDR and SFDVKD. The length of the CDR3 is 18 residues. CDR3 DNA sequence: TGTACCACCAGTGATCTAAACTTAGGGTGGCAGGCTTGTGTCGTGCAGTACTTC. This sequence encodes CTTSDLNLGWQACVVQYF.

Many counts were recorded for this clonotype. V and J are TRBV12-3 or TRBV12-4 and TRBJ2-3; D not resolved. The length of the CDR3 is 12 residues. V lost 8 bases and J lost 5, with 11 bases in between. Written as DNA, the CDR3 is TGTGCCAGCGCTCAGAAATTAGATACGCAGTATTTT. As protein: CASAQKLDTQYF.